Shown below are 10 T cell receptor beta chains from a single sample sequenced in a study of T cells in Graves' hyperthyroidism and ophthalmopathy. The investigators amplified TCR beta CDR3 regions from RNA transcripts. Primed by the HTBI set, a first-round RT-PCR was run on the TCR CDR3. Each CDR3 protein is one row after TCRdb ran MiXCR on the multiplex PCR reads. This repertoire shows under 350,000 distinct CDR3 sequences, roughly a fifth found once; its top ten account for around 50%. Sequencing used blood. The receptor source for this set is a woman aged 45-65 years with Graves' hyperthyroidism.

This clonotype appeared many times. V usage is TRBV27 and J usage is TRBJ1-1, with D perhaps matching TRBD1 (5 bases). Germline assignment: CDR1 MNHEY and CDR2 SMNVEV (reference sequence). V was shortened by 4 bases and J by 13 bases, with 19 bases between the two germline ends. The CDR3 extends over 13 amino acids. The CDR3 region is CASSSLGTGDDFF. CDR3 bases: TGTGCCAGCAGTTCCCTCGGGACGGGCGATGATTTCTTT.

This clonotype was counted at least ten times. CDR3 amino acids: CASHLDRGYEQYF. Here the CDR3 DNA reads TGTGCCAGCCATCTGGACAGGGGCTACGAGCAGTACTTC. The chain uses TRBV6-1 and TRBJ2-7, with TRBD1 identical over 9 bases. This CDR3 spans 13 amino acids. Per the germline V gene, CDR1 is MNHNS and CDR2 is SASEGT. V lost 8 bases and J lost 3; bases outside the gene matches: 5.

This clonotype was seen many times. The chain combines TRBV30 with TRBJ1-1; possibly TRBD1 for D (5 bases). This CDR3 contains 13 residues. V dropped 1 base and J dropped 4 bases, with 10 bases sitting between them. Per the germline V gene, CDR1 is GTSNPN and CDR2 is SVGIG (reference sequence). DNA for the CDR3: TGTGCCTGGAGTGGGCAGGGACGCACTGAAGCTTTCTTT. Translation: CAWSGQGRTEAFF.

In its sample, this clonotype was seen many times. The chain uses TRBV28 and TRBJ2-1, with TRBD2 identical over 12 bases. The germline V gene has CDR1 MDHEN and CDR2 SYDVKM. The CDR3 is 21 residues long. After removal of 7 bases from V and 0 bases from J, the junction contained 19 bases not matched to a gene. The CDR3 is CASKLTRLAGEFRASYNEQFF. The CDR3 DNA sequence: TGTGCCAGCAAACTCACCAGACTAGCGGGAGAGTTCCGGGCCTCCTACAATGAGCAGTTCTTC.

The sample holds many counts of this clonotype. The rearrangement joins TRBV6-1 to TRBJ2-3; 7 bases line up with TRBD1. The CDR3 contains 13 residues. CDR1 MNHNS and CDR2 SASEGT come from the germline V gene. V lost 4 bases to trimming and J lost 6 bases; unmatched junction nucleotides: 4. In DNA form, the CDR3 reads TGTGCCAGCAGTGTCGTCAGGGGGGATACGCAGTATTTT. Translation: CASSVVRGDTQYF.

The chain is built from TRBV3-1 and TRBJ2-2, with 13 bases matching TRBD2. Germline V CDR1 and CDR2: LGHDT, YNNKEL (reference sequence). V lost 6 bases, J lost 4 bases, and 14 bases stayed unmatched. There are 19 residues in the CDR3. The CDR3 is CASSQLGTSGNASTGELFF. CDR3 DNA sequence: TGTGCCAGCAGTCAATTGGGGACTAGCGGGAATGCGAGCACCGGGGAGCTGTTTTTT.

This clonotype was observed at least ten times. This chain links TRBV20-1 with TRBJ1-5; D possibly corresponds to TRBD1 (5 bases). Germline V gene data show CDR1 as DFQATT and CDR2 as SNEGSKA (reference sequence). The V end lost 6 bases, the J end lost 7 bases, and 13 bases lay between the germline ends. The CDR3 extends over 12 amino acids. The CDR3 region has the DNA TGCAGTGCCCCAGCCCCAGGGCAGCCCCAGCATTTT. This sequence encodes CSAPAPGQPQHF.

At least ten counts were recorded for this clonotype. The V gene is TRBV30, the J gene TRBJ2-1, with TRBD2 identical over 15 bases. Looked up from germline, CDR1 is GTSNPN and CDR2 is SVGIG (reference sequence). This CDR3 contains 18 residues. With V trimmed by 1 base and J by 4 bases, 8 bases remained unmatched. CDR3 in amino acids: CAWSGTSGRVIRYNEQFF. The CDR3, as DNA: TGTGCCTGGAGTGGGACTAGCGGGAGGGTTATCCGTTACAATGAGCAGTTCTTC.

In its sample, this clonotype was seen many times. This chain links TRBV30 with TRBJ1-2; no reliable D call. Trimming stripped 1 base from V and 8 bases from J, with 11 bases between. CDR1 and CDR2 from the germline V gene are GTSNPN and SVGIG (reference sequence). The CDR3 covers 12 residues. CDR3 region: CAWSGGSRGYTF. DNA of the CDR3: TGTGCCTGGAGTGGGGGAAGTCGGGGCTACACCTTC. The full variable domain, in which reference TRBV30 and TRBJ1-2 provide the parts outside the CDR3, is SQTIHQWPATLVQPVGSPLSLECTVEGTSNPNLYWYRQAAGRGLQLLFYSVGIGQISSEVPQNLSASRPQDRQFILSSKKLLLSDSGFYLCAWSGGSRGYTFGSGTRLTVV.

This clonotype was counted ten times or more. The chain employs TRBV5-1 and TRBJ2-7; TRBD2 matches at 10 bases. With 2 bases clipped from V and 0 bases from J, the junction kept 8 bases outside the gene matches. This CDR3 spans 17 amino acids. Germline lookup yields CDR1 SGHRS and CDR2 YFSETQ. This chain's CDR3 is CASSFTTGLAVSYEQYF. The DNA for the CDR3 is TGCGCCAGCAGCTTTACGACCGGACTAGCGGTCTCCTACGAGCAGTACTTC.